The present T cell receptor beta chain was sequenced within a study of OX40 agonist ivuxolimab in advanced cancers. Study-level background: Of the patients, three showed partial responses, one with hepatocellular carcinoma and two with cutaneous melanoma.

Here immunoSEQ multiplex PCR was the method, and the copy in TCRdb shows in-frame clones only, minus some. The sample has more than 65,000 clones, about 85% seen once. The CDR3 has 12 amino acids. CDR1 MNHNS and CDR2 SASEGT come from the germline V gene. Unmatched junction bases numbered 8, after V lost 5 bases and J lost 11 bases. This material consisted of CD4+ or CD8+ T cells sorted from blood, taken in a trial of the OX40 agonist ivuxolimab. This chain joins TRBV6-1 and TRBJ2-5; TRBD1 matches 7 bases. The receptor was isolated from an adult with an advanced solid tumor such as melanoma, head and neck, liver or kidney cancer. DNA of the CDR3: TGTGCCAGCAGTCTAGTCACAGGGGAGCAGTACTTC. This codes for CASSLVTGEQYF.